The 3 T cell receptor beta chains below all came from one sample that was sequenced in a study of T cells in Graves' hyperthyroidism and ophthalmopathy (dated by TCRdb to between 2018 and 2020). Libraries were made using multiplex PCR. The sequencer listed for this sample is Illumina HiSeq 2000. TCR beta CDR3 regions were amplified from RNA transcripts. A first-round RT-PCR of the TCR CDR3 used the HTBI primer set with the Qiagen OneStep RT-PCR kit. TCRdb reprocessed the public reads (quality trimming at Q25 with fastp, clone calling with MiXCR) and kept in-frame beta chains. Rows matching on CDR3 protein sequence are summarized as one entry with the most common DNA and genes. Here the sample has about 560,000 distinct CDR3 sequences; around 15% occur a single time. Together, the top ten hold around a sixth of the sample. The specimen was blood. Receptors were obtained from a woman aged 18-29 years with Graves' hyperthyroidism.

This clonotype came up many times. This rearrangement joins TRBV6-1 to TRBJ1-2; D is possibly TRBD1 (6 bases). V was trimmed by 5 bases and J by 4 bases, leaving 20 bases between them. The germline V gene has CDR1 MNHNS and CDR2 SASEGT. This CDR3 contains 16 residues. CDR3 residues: CASSKLLGEGGYGYTF. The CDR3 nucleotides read TGTGCCAGCAGTAAACTCCTGGGGGAAGGGGGCTATGGCTACACCTTC.

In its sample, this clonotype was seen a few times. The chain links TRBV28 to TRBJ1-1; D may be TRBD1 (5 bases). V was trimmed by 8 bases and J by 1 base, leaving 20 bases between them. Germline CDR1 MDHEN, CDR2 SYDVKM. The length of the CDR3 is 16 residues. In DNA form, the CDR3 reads TGTGCCAGCGAAGGTCCGTTTGGGACGGCGAACACTGAAGCTTTCTTT. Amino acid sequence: CASEGPFGTANTEAFF.

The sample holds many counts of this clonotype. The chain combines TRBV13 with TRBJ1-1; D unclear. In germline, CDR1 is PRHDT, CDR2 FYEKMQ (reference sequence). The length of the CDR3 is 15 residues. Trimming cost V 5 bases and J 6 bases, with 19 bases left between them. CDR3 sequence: CASSQSNGEGAEAFF. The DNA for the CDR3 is TGTGCCAGCAGCCAAAGCAACGGGGAGGGCGCTGAAGCTTTCTTT.